The present T cell receptor (beta chain) was sequenced within a study of technical replicates of blood from several donors. TCRdb's table, derived via immunoSEQ multiplex PCR, lists solely in-frame clones and lacks some. The sample has about 70,000 clones; almost 98% are singletons. The germline V gene encodes CDR1 WNHNN and CDR2 SYGVQD (reference sequence). This CDR3 is built from 12 residues. Deletions cut 3 bases from V and 4 bases from J, with 5 bases between. This sequence joins TRBV10-1 and TRBJ2-3; no clear D. The specimen was T cells isolated from PBMCs. This sequence was found in a human donor in good health. CDR3 bases: TGCGCCAGCAGTGACGGGTCAGATACGCAGTATTTT. Amino acids: CASSDGSDTQYF.